These T cell receptor beta chains were read from a single sample in a study of shared clonotypes between healthy human individuals. Using immunoSEQ multiplex PCR, the repertoire was profiled, and TCRdb retains in-frame clones only, with some absent. The table shows millions of clones, with 85% to 95% occurring only once. The specimen was naive CD4+ T cells sorted from blood. These receptors all come from a man between 18 and 29 years old in good health. Both conserved end residues are part of each CDR3. The D gene is left open where the match is weak. A row's size may be missing; if present it is once, few, many or a size class.

clone size	D gene	V gene	J gene	CDR3 DNA	CDR3 protein
once	TRBD2	TRBV4-1	TRBJ2-7	TGCGCCAGCAGCCAGGGAGGGAACTACGAGCAGTACTTC	CASSQGGNYEQYF
.	.	TRBV6-5	TRBJ2-5	TGTGCCAGCAGTTACCCCGAACGGGGCTTAAAGACCCAGTACTTC	CASSYPERGLKTQYF
.	.	TRBV2	TRBJ2-1	TGTGCCAGCAGTCTGGGTATTGAGCAGTTCTTC	CASSLGIEQFF
.	.	TRBV28	TRBJ1-1	TGTGCCAGCAGTTTAATGTTCACTGAAGCTTTCTTT	CASSLMFTEAFF
.	.	TRBV5-4	TRBJ2-5	TGTGCCAGCAGCTCCACCGCCTCACGAGTACAAGAGACCCAGTACTTC	CASSSTASRVQETQYF
.	.	TRBV6-1	TRBJ2-2	TGTGCCAGCAGTGCCCAAATTAACACCGGGGAGCTGTTTTTT	CASSAQINTGELFF
few	TRBD2	TRBV19	TRBJ2-7	TGTGCCAGTAGTATAATCGGGAGGAACTACGAGCAGTACTTC	CASSIIGRNYEQYF
.	.	TRBV6-6	TRBJ2-1	TGTGCCAGCAGTTTGGACCTTCCCCCTAATTTTGAGCAGTTCTTC	CASSLDLPPNFEQFF
.	TRBD1	TRBV7-9	TRBJ1-4	TGTGCCAGCAGCGTAGGACAGGGTGTTAATGAAAAACTGTTTTTT	CASSVGQGVNEKLFF
.	.	TRBV7-2	TRBJ1-1	TGTGCCAGCAGCTTGGGCATGAACACTGAAGCTTTCTTT	CASSLGMNTEAFF
.	TRBD1	TRBV19	TRBJ1-5	TGTGCCAGTAGATCGGACAGGGGGCGTTCCAATCAGCCCCAGCATTTT	CASRSDRGRSNQPQHF
once	.	TRBV6-6	TRBJ1-6	TGTGCCAGCCTCTTAGACAGCCCCTATAATTCACCCCTCCACTTT	CASLLDSPYNSPLHF
.	.	TRBV6-5	TRBJ1-3	TGTGCCAGCAGTTACCAATCTGGGGGCAGTGGAAACACCATATATTTT	CASSYQSGGSGNTIYF
.	TRBD1	TRBV9	TRBJ1-2	TGTGCCAGCAGCGTTTTACCGGGACAGGGGAGCTATGGCTACACCTTC	CASSVLPGQGSYGYTF
.	TRBD1	TRBV10-3	TRBJ1-1	TGTGCCATCAGTCAACCGGGACAGGGGCGACCTGAAGCTTTCTTT	CAISQPGQGRPEAFF
.	TRBD1	TRBV28	TRBJ1-4	TGTGCCAGCAACTCCGGGACAGCAGGCGAAAAACTGTTTTTT	CASNSGTAGEKLFF
once	TRBD1	TRBV7-9	TRBJ2-7	TGTGCCAGCAGCTTGGACAGGATCCACGAGCAGTACTTC	CASSLDRIHEQYF
.	TRBD1	TRBV5-1	TRBJ2-7	TGCGCCAGCAGCCCCCGGGACAGGCCCTACGAGCAGTACTTC	CASSPRDRPYEQYF
.	.	TRBV6-5	TRBJ1-3	TGTGCCAGCAGTTACGATCGGCCCTTTGGTGGAAACACCATATATTTT	CASSYDRPFGGNTIYF
once	.	TRBV18	TRBJ2-1	TGTGCCAGCTCACCTGGGTGGGACACCACCTACAATGAGCAGTTCTTC	CASSPGWDTTYNEQFF
once	.	TRBV7-2	TRBJ1-5	TGTGCCAGCAGCTTATACAGGTTCAATCAGCCCCAGCATTTT	CASSLYRFNQPQHF
.	.	TRBV18	TRBJ1-5	TGTGCCAGCTCTACCAGTGTGCAGACATCCAATCAGCCCCAGCATTTT	CASSTSVQTSNQPQHF
.	.	TRBV5-4	TRBJ2-3	TGTGCCAGCAGCTTGACCACAGATACGCAGTATTTT	CASSLTTDTQYF
.	TRBD1	TRBV27	TRBJ2-7	TGTGCCAGCAGTTCGCCGGGACAGACCTACGAGCAGTACTTC	CASSSPGQTYEQYF
.	.	TRBV2	TRBJ1-2	TGTGCCAGCAGACTCGACGGGCTAGCTAACTATGGCTACACCTTC	CASRLDGLANYGYTF
once	.	TRBV30	TRBJ2-5	TGTGCCTGGAACGGAAGGCGGCAATGGGGAGAGACCCAGTACTTC	CAWNGRRQWGETQYF
.	.	TRBV29-1	TRBJ1-4	TGCAGCGTACGCCTGGACAGTGCAACTAATGAAAAACTGTTTTTT	CSVRLDSATNEKLFF
.	.	TRBV7-9	TRBJ2-5	TGTGCCAGCAGCTTTGGGACCGCCCGGACCCAGTACTTC	CASSFGTARTQYF
.	TRBD2	TRBV5-6	TRBJ2-5	TGTGCCAGCAGCTCGCTTGGACTAGCGGGAATGCAAGAGACCCAGTACTTC	CASSSLGLAGMQETQYF
.	.	TRBV5-1	TRBJ2-2	TGCGCCAGCAGCTCGGGACCTGGAGGAACCGGGGAGCTGTTTTTT	CASSSGPGGTGELFF
once	.	TRBV2	TRBJ2-5	TGTGCCAGCAGTGGGGTGGGGGCGCCGGGAGAGACCCAGTACTTC	CASSGVGAPGETQYF
.	.	TRBV25-1	TRBJ2-6	TGTGCCTCCCAGTCTGCCGGCTCTGGGGCCAACGTCCTGACTTTC	CASQSAGSGANVLTF
.	TRBD1	TRBV18	TRBJ2-7	TGTGCCAGCTCAACAAAGGACAGGAACCACGAGCAGTACTTC	CASSTKDRNHEQYF
.	TRBD2	TRBV29-1	TRBJ2-3	TGCAGCGCCATTTTCCCTAGCGGGGGGGTCTCCAGGTCGCAGTATTTT	CSAIFPSGGVSRSQYF
.	.	TRBV7-2	TRBJ2-1	TGTGCCAGCAGCTTCCGGGACGAATACAATGAGCAGTTCTTC	CASSFRDEYNEQFF
.	.	TRBV30	TRBJ1-4	TGTGCCTGGAGTCGGGACCTTAATGAAAAACTGTTTTTT	CAWSRDLNEKLFF
.	.	TRBV29-1	TRBJ2-5	TGCAGCGTGCTCGGGGTTTCCCAAGAGACCCAGTACTTC	CSVLGVSQETQYF
.	TRBD2	TRBV7-8	TRBJ2-2	TGTGCCAGCACGCCGGTTGGGACTAGCGGCACCGGGGAGCTGTTTTTT	CASTPVGTSGTGELFF
once	TRBD1	TRBV7-3	TRBJ2-7	TGTGCCAGCAGCCCGGGGGGACAGGGGCTCAACGAGCAGTACTTC	CASSPGGQGLNEQYF
.	.	TRBV10-3	TRBJ1-5	TGTGCCATCAGTGAGACACCTTACAATCAGCCCCAGCATTTT	CAISETPYNQPQHF
.	.	TRBV7-2	TRBJ1-5	TGTGCCAGCAGCTTAGGTAGGAGGGAGCCCCAGCATTTT	CASSLGRREPQHF
.	TRBD1	TRBV4-1	TRBJ1-4	TGCGCCAGCAGCCACCCGGACAGGGAAAAACTGTTTTTT	CASSHPDREKLFF
once	.	TRBV6-1	TRBJ1-3	TGTGCCAGCACCAAACTAATTAGCGGAAACACCATATATTTT	CASTKLISGNTIYF
.	.	TRBV7-6	TRBJ2-7	TGTGCCAGCAGCTTAGCGCAGGGGGGAGAGCAGTACTTC	CASSLAQGGEQYF
.	.	TRBV15	TRBJ1-1	TGTGCCACCAGCAGAAGGGAACTGAACACTGAAGCTTTCTTT	CATSRRELNTEAFF
.	.	TRBV30	TRBJ1-4	TGTGCCTGGAAGTCCTCCCGACGAGAAAAACTGTTTTTT	CAWKSSRREKLFF
.	.	TRBV7-2	TRBJ2-1	TGTGCCAGCAGCCGTGGCAGGGGGCAGTTCTTC	CASSRGRGQFF
.	TRBD1	TRBV7-9	TRBJ2-3	TGTGCCAGCAGCTTCGGGGACAGTGGAGGCACAGATACGCAGTATTTC	CASSFGDSGGTDTQYF